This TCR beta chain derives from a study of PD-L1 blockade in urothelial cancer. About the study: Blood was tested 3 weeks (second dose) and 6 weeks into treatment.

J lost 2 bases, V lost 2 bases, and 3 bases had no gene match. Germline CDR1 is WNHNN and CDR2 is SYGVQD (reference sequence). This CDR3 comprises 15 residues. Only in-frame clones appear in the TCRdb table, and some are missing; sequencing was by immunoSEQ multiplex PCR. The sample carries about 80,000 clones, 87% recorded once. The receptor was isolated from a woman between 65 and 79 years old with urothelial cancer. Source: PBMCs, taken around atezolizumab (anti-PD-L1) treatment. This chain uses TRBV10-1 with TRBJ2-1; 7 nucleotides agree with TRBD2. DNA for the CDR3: TGCGCCAGCAGTGAGGGCGGGAGTGCCTACAATGAGCAGTTCTTC. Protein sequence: CASSEGGSAYNEQFF.